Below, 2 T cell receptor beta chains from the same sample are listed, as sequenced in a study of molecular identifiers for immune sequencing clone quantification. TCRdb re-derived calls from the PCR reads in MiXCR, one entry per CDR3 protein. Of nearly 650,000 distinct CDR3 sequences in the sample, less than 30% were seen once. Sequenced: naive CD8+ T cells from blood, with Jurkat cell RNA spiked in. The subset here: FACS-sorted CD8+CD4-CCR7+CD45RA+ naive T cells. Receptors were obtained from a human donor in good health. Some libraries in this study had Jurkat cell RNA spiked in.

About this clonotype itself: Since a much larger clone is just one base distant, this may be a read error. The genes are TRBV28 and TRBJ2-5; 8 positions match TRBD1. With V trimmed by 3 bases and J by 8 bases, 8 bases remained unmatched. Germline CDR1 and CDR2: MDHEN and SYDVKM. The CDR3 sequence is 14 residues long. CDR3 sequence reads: CASSFFQGADTQYF. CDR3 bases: TGTGCCAGCAGTTTTTTTCAGGGGGCAGATACCCAGTACTTC.

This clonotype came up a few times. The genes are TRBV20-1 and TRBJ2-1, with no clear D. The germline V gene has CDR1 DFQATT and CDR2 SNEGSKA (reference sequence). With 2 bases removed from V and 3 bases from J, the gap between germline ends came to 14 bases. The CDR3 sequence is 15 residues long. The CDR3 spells CSARRLEDIYNEQFF. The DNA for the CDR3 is TGCAGTGCTAGAAGGCTCGAAGACATCTACAATGAGCAGTTCTTC.